The clone carrying this TCR beta chain came up a few times. The source of the sample is a study of control samples from healthy donors and cancer patients. The V and J ends lost 5 bases and 8 bases respectively, with 15 bases between them. CDR3 length equals 14 residues. The germline gives CDR1 MGHRA, CDR2 YSYEKL. Repertoires were generated with immunoSEQ multiplex PCR, while TCRdb's copy carries only in-frame clones and drops some. The sample has 90,000 to 100,000 clones, around 80% seen once; the top ten hold about 2%. The receptor comes from a man in his 60s in good health. Material for sequencing was blood. The rearrangement joins TRBV4-1 to TRBJ2-2; D possibly uses TRBD1 or TRBD2 (5 bases each). DNA for the CDR3: TGCGCCAGCAGCTCCTCCGGGACCGTTGGGGAGCTGTTTTTT. Its protein product is CASSSSGTVGELFF.